This TCR beta chain was identified during a study of breast tumors, draining lymph nodes, adjacent tissues. J was trimmed by 1 base and V by 3 bases; bases with no gene match: 2. Germline CDR1 SGHRS, CDR2 YFSETQ. The CDR3 is 17 amino acids. In TCRdb, the multiplex PCR reads were re-called with MiXCR into one record per CDR3 protein. The sample records 130,000 or so distinct CDR3 sequences, 21% being singletons. There are many counts of this clonotype. Axillary draining lymph nodes of breast cancer patients supplied the node samples. The clonotype originates from a female donor with breast cancer. Some clones in this sample may be carry-over from other donors' samples. What was sequenced was axillary lymph node tissue. The chain couples TRBV5-1 to TRBJ2-1; 15 positions match TRBD2. The CDR3 DNA reads TGCGCCAGCAGCTCGGGACTAGCGGGAGGTTCCTACAATGAGCAGTTCTTC. Translated, it gives CASSSGLAGGSYNEQFF.